The clone carrying this T cell receptor beta chain was counted a few times. Its matching antigen is unknown. The data stem from a study of T cells after yellow fever vaccination. Study-wide results and limits: The secondary response was weaker, and its peak arrived faster, on day 5 versus 15.

V was trimmed by 0 bases and J by 0 bases, leaving 9 bases between them. Germline values: CDR1 MNHEY, CDR2 SVGAGI. This CDR3 comprises 17 residues. TCRdb itself ran the 5' RACE reads through MiXCR, one entry per CDR3 protein. The table has 500,000 to 650,000 distinct CDR3 sequences, less than 20% seen once. The receptor comes from a young man who received the YFV17D yellow fever vaccine. The starting material was PBMCs, obtained about 5 days after the first yellow fever vaccination. V and J are TRBV6-5 and TRBJ2-6; no definite D call. The CDR3 DNA is TGTGCCAGCAGTTACTCTAGGGTCCCCTCTGGGGCCAACGTCCTGACTTTC. Its translation is CASSYSRVPSGANVLTF.